This T cell receptor (beta chain) was found in a study of cytomegalovirus exposure and HLA in healthy donors. PCR used 60 Vbeta primers and 13 Jbeta primers. Produced via immunoSEQ multiplex PCR; TCRdb's table is partial and in-frame only. The data hold fewer than 200,000 clones, with approximately 77% observed a single time. This CDR3 is 16 amino acids long. Germline assignment: CDR1 SGHTA and CDR2 FQGNSA. V lost 2 bases and J lost 3; bases outside the gene matches: 6. The TCR was taken from a male donor in good health and CMV-seropositive. The sample comprised PBMCs. The chain has TRBV7-2 and TRBJ2-3; 9 bases line up with TRBD2. The CDR3 nucleotides are TGTGCCAGCAGCTTATGGCCTAGCGGGGCGACAGATACGCAGTATTTT. Translated: CASSLWPSGATDTQYF.